The clone carrying this T cell receptor (beta chain) has ten or more counts. Trimming shortened V by 9 bases and J by 10 bases, and 13 bases separated the two germline ends. This CDR3 contains 12 residues. Per germline, CDR1 SGHAT and CDR2 FQNNGV. The record originates from a study of Graves' ophthalmopathy and Graves' hyperthyroidism. Amplification from RNA transcripts yielded the TCR beta CDR3 regions. The library came from an HTBI-primed first-round RT-PCR and a second-round multiplex PCR. TCRdb re-derived calls from the multiplex PCR reads in MiXCR, one entry per CDR3 protein. The table lists about 380,000 distinct CDR3 sequences, about 16% of them singletons. Stable hyperthyroidism meant no progression to ophthalmopathy within 18 months of follow-up. Other autoimmune diseases, uncontrolled infections, pregnancy or lactation led to the exclusion of patients.

Source material: peripheral blood. The TCR was taken from a woman aged 18-29 years with stable Graves' hyperthyroidism. The chain has TRBV11-2 and TRBJ1-6; TRBD1 might be the D (5 bases). DNA of the CDR3: TGTGCCAGTCGGGGCAGCCAATCACCCCTCCACTTT. Translation gives CASRGSQSPLHF.